Below, 5 T cell receptor beta chains from the same sample are listed, as sequenced in a study of long-term antiretroviral therapy in people with HIV. The libraries were made with immunoSEQ v3.0 at survey level. Measured with immunoSEQ multiplex PCR; TCRdb has only the in-frame clones, and not every one. The sample lists tens of thousands of clones, around 83% seen once, with about 4.6% in the top ten. This specimen was unsorted PBMCs, taken approximately 2.9 years before starting antiretroviral therapy. Receptors originate from a young woman with HIV.

This chain uses TRBV5-1 with TRBJ1-1; 8 bases match TRBD1. The CDR3 is 12 amino acids. Germline V gives CDR1 SGHRS, CDR2 YFSETQ. Trimming took 4 bases from V and 8 from J; bases not matched to a gene: 4. The CDR3 spells CASSRTGLEAFF. The CDR3 DNA follows: TGCGCCAGCAGCAGGACAGGGCTAGAAGCTTTCTTT.

V usage is TRBV11-2 and J usage is TRBJ1-5, with 7 nucleotides matching TRBD1. The CDR3 extends over 15 amino acids. The trim removed 5 bases at V and 6 bases at J, leaving 10 bases unmatched. Germline CDR1 SGHAT, CDR2 FQNNGV. The CDR3 is CASSQDRRGLQPQHF. CDR3 nucleotides: TGTGCCAGCAGCCAAGATAGGAGGGGGCTTCAGCCCCAGCATTTT.

This clone appeared once. The V gene is TRBV2, the J gene TRBJ2-2; TRBD1 matches at 8 bases. Germline-derived CDR1 and CDR2 are SNHLY and FYNNEI. The CDR3 runs 14 residues. Germline trimming cut 7 bases from V and 6 bases from J; bases unmatched to any gene: 7. In nucleotides, the CDR3 is TGTGCCAGCAACCTAGGACAGGGTTCCGGGGAGCTGTTTTTT. This encodes CASNLGQGSGELFF.

The chain joins TRBV15 to TRBJ1-4; D not resolved. CDR3 length equals 13 residues. Between the trimmed V and J ends, which lost 2 bases and 10 bases, there was a span of 11 bases. Germline CDR1 reads LNHNV; CDR2 reads YYDKDF (reference sequence). The CDR3: CATSRNWAVKLFF. The CDR3 region has the DNA TGTGCCACCAGCAGAAATTGGGCGGTAAAACTGTTTTTT.

This clone showed up just once. The CDR3 coding sequence is TGTGCCAGCATGCGGAAAACAAGGGGGTATAGCAATCAGCCCCAGCATTTT. It encodes CASMRKTRGYSNQPQHF. The genes are TRBV6-9 and TRBJ1-5; maybe TRBD1 (6 bases). Germline V gives CDR1 MNHGY, CDR2 SVAAGI. V was shortened by 7 bases and J by 0 bases, with 19 bases between the two germline ends. This CDR3 comprises 17 residues.